One TCR beta chain is described in this entry. Seattle enrolled patients during active infection and tracked them longitudinally. This entry belongs to a study of blood T cell repertoires in COVID-19. Study summary: Samples taken during acute and convalescent COVID-19 were collected in the United States, Italy and Spain. Sample material is recorded as cDNA or gDNA derived from T cells, B-cell-depleted T cells, or PBMCs.

Study processing details: Amplification from reference gene primers served as the basis for estimated nucleated cell counts. Sequencing was performed with immunoSEQ multiplex PCR; in TCRdb, only in-frame clones are kept and a portion is missing. That table gives V, J and clone size, and the DNA gave D and trimming. The repertoire holds tens of thousands of clones, with 85% to 90% as singletons. This CDR3 has 17 residues. Germline V CDR1 and CDR2: KGHSH, LQKENI. V trimming: 3 bases; J trimming: 0 bases; junction bases outside the gene matches: 8. The rearrangement links TRBV18 to TRBJ2-7, with TRBD2 matching over 10 bases. The sequenced sample was peripheral blood. This TCR was recovered from a woman in her sixties or seventies with COVID-19, enrolled during active disease. CDR3 protein: CASSPLGAGGFSYEQYF. CDR3 sequence (DNA): TGTGCCAGCTCACCTCTGGGAGCGGGAGGGTTCTCCTACGAGCAGTACTTC. The entire variable domain, with the rest obtained from reference TRBV18 and TRBJ2-7, is as follows: NAGVMQNPRHLVRRRGQEARLRCSPMKGHSHVYWYRQLPEEGLKFMVYLQKENIIDESGMPKERFSAEFPKEGPSILRIQQVVRGDSAAYFCASSPLGAGGFSYEQYFGPGTRLTVT.